The sequence of this T cell receptor (beta chain) was determined in a study of blood T cell repertoires in COVID-19. Study as a whole: From the United States, Italy and Spain came samples of acute and convalescent COVID-19. In each case, the material was cDNA or gDNA derived from T cells, B-cell-depleted T cells, or PBMCs.

Original processing methods: Estimation of nucleated cell counts relied on the amplification of reference gene primers. Profiled with immunoSEQ multiplex PCR; TCRdb holds only in-frame clones, not every one. The V and J calls and clone size come from that table; D and trimming were worked out from the DNA. Of 300,000 to 400,000 clones listed, around 86% are singletons. Patients at the Seattle site were enrolled during active infection and followed longitudinally. CDR3 length: 16 residues. V dropped 6 bases and J dropped 0 bases, with 15 bases sitting between them. Germline V CDR1 and CDR2: KGHSH, LQKENI.

The sample consisted of peripheral blood. This clonotype originated in a woman in her forties or fifties with COVID-19, enrolled during active disease. This chain connects TRBV18 to TRBJ2-4; D possibly corresponds to TRBD2 (6 bases). CDR3 protein: CASSGGPTLAKNIQYF. In nucleotides, the CDR3 is TGTGCCAGCTCCGGGGGTCCTACACTAGCCAAAAACATTCAGTACTTC.